Listed below are T cell receptor beta chains from one sample, sequenced in a study of blood T cell repertoires in COVID-19. The method was immunoSEQ multiplex PCR; TCRdb's version includes in-frame clones alone and lacks a portion of them. The repertoire includes roughly 250,000 clones, about 85% of them detected once, and 0.85% to 1% sits in the top ten. The specimen sequenced was peripheral blood. The receptors shown here come from a human donor with COVID-19, enrolled during active disease. The donor label of this sample is uncertain. The CDR3 runs from the conserved cysteine through the conserved F or W. A D gene is named only where the DNA matches it firmly. Clone size is stated in some rows and not others, as once, few, many or a class when expanded.

CDR3 DNA: TGTGCCAGCAGTTCTCCGGGAGATGGGAGGCGCGAGCAGTACTTC
CDR3 protein: CASSSPGDGRREQYF
V gene: TRBV6-5
D gene: NA
J gene: TRBJ2-7
clone size: once

CDR3 DNA: TGCAGTGCTAGTTGGGGGGGAGAAAACATTCAGTACTTC
CDR3 protein: CSASWGGENIQYF
V gene: TRBV20-1
D gene: TRBD2
J gene: TRBJ2-4
clone size: NA

CDR3 DNA: TGTGCCAGCAGCTCCATCACCTTACAGGAGAACACTGAAGCTTTCTTT
CDR3 protein: CASSSITLQENTEAFF
V gene: TRBV7-3
D gene: NA
J gene: TRBJ1-1
clone size: NA

CDR3 DNA: TGTGCCAGCAGTCCGGGTGGCCATGGCTACACCTTC
CDR3 protein: CASSPGGHGYTF
V gene: TRBV7-2
D gene: NA
J gene: TRBJ1-2
clone size: NA

CDR3 DNA: TGTGCCAGCAGCGTACAGGGAATTTTTAATTCACCCCTCCACTTT
CDR3 protein: CASSVQGIFNSPLHF
V gene: TRBV9
D gene: NA
J gene: TRBJ1-6
clone size: NA

CDR3 DNA: TGTGCCAGCAGCCGAGGACTTGGCCCAGATACGCAGTATTTT
CDR3 protein: CASSRGLGPDTQYF
V gene: TRBV3-1/TRBV3-2
D gene: NA
J gene: TRBJ2-3
clone size: NA

CDR3 DNA: TGTGCCTGGAGTCCTCTAGCGGGAGGCTACGAGCAGTACTTC
CDR3 protein: CAWSPLAGGYEQYF
V gene: TRBV30
D gene: TRBD2
J gene: TRBJ2-7
clone size: NA

CDR3 DNA: TGTGCCAGCAGTGAAGGGTACGGGGGGCAGTACTTC
CDR3 protein: CASSEGYGGQYF
V gene: TRBV2
D gene: NA
J gene: TRBJ2-7
clone size: NA

CDR3 DNA: TGTGCCAGCAGCGCAGAACTAGCGGAGGGGTACAATGAGCAGTTCTTC
CDR3 protein: CASSAELAEGYNEQFF
V gene: TRBV11-2
D gene: TRBD2
J gene: TRBJ2-1
clone size: NA

CDR3 DNA: TGTGCCAGCAGCAATCGTGACACCGGGGAGCTGTTTTTT
CDR3 protein: CASSNRDTGELFF
V gene: TRBV21-1
D gene: NA
J gene: TRBJ2-2
clone size: NA

CDR3 DNA: TGTGCCAGCAGTTTGGGGACAGTCGGGAAACTGTTTTTT
CDR3 protein: CASSLGTVGKLFF
V gene: TRBV12-3/TRBV12-4
D gene: TRBD1
J gene: TRBJ1-4
clone size: NA

CDR3 DNA: TGTGCCAGCAGCCGTAGCGGGAGGGATGAGCAGTTCTTC
CDR3 protein: CASSRSGRDEQFF
V gene: TRBV6-5
D gene: TRBD2
J gene: TRBJ2-1
clone size: NA

CDR3 DNA: TGTGCCAGCAGCCCTCGACAGGTGGTTAATTCACCCCTCCACTTT
CDR3 protein: CASSPRQVVNSPLHF
V gene: TRBV14
D gene: NA
J gene: TRBJ1-6
clone size: NA

CDR3 DNA: TGTGCCAGCAGCTTAGCCGGCGGCTATGGTGGCTACACCTTC
CDR3 protein: CASSLAGGYGGYTF
V gene: TRBV7-2
D gene: NA
J gene: TRBJ1-2
clone size: NA

CDR3 DNA: TGTGCCAGCAGATTTCTAGCGGACTACAATGAGCAGTTCTTC
CDR3 protein: CASRFLADYNEQFF
V gene: TRBV6-5
D gene: TRBD2
J gene: TRBJ2-1
clone size: NA

CDR3 DNA: TGTGCCAGCTATATGGAAAAACTGTTTTTT
CDR3 protein: CASYMEKLFF
V gene: TRBV28
D gene: NA
J gene: TRBJ1-4
clone size: NA

CDR3 DNA: TGTGCCACCAGTGACGCGACGGGGGGTGGCAATGGCTACACCTTC
CDR3 protein: CATSDATGGGNGYTF
V gene: TRBV24-1
D gene: NA
J gene: TRBJ1-2
clone size: NA

CDR3 DNA: TGTGCCAGCAGCCAGGGACTAGGGGGACACAATGAGCAGTTCTTC
CDR3 protein: CASSQGLGGHNEQFF
V gene: TRBV11-3
D gene: TRBD2
J gene: TRBJ2-1
clone size: NA

CDR3 DNA: TGTGCCAGCTCACCAATCACAGGGGGAAACACCGGGGAGCTGTTTTTT
CDR3 protein: CASSPITGGNTGELFF
V gene: TRBV18
D gene: TRBD1
J gene: TRBJ2-2
clone size: NA

CDR3 DNA: TGCAGCGTTGAGGGACAGGGATTTTACGAGCAGTACTTC
CDR3 protein: CSVEGQGFYEQYF
V gene: TRBV29-1
D gene: TRBD1
J gene: TRBJ2-7
clone size: NA

CDR3 DNA: TGTGCCAGCAGCTCCACCCCCGCGCTGGAGCAGTACTTC
CDR3 protein: CASSSTPALEQYF
V gene: TRBV3-1/TRBV3-2
D gene: NA
J gene: TRBJ2-7
clone size: few

CDR3 DNA: TGTGCCAGCAGTCGCGCTCAGGAGGCTCCCTACGAGCAGTACTTC
CDR3 protein: CASSRAQEAPYEQYF
V gene: TRBV11-2
D gene: NA
J gene: TRBJ2-7
clone size: NA

CDR3 DNA: TGCGCCAGCAGCTTTTCAGGGAACAATGAGCAGTTCTTC
CDR3 protein: CASSFSGNNEQFF
V gene: TRBV5-1
D gene: NA
J gene: TRBJ2-1
clone size: NA

CDR3 DNA: TGTGCCAGCAGCGTGGACAGGGACCTCTTCGAGCAGTACTTC
CDR3 protein: CASSVDRDLFEQYF
V gene: TRBV2
D gene: TRBD1
J gene: TRBJ2-7
clone size: NA

CDR3 DNA: TGTGCCAGCAGCCTTATGGCAGGGGGCAGGAGTGAAGCTTTCTTT
CDR3 protein: CASSLMAGGRSEAFF
V gene: TRBV9
D gene: TRBD1
J gene: TRBJ1-1
clone size: NA

CDR3 DNA: TGTGCCAGCCTTGAAGCTTGGGGCTACACCTTC
CDR3 protein: CASLEAWGYTF
V gene: TRBV12-3/TRBV12-4
D gene: NA
J gene: TRBJ1-2
clone size: NA

CDR3 DNA: TGTGCCAGCAGCTTGACAGGGTACGAGCAGTACTTC
CDR3 protein: CASSLTGYEQYF
V gene: TRBV7-9
D gene: TRBD1
J gene: TRBJ2-7
clone size: NA

CDR3 DNA: TGTGCCATCAGTGCTGGTTTATATTTGACAGAGCTTAACTATGGCTACACCTTC
CDR3 protein: CAISAGLYLTELNYGYTF
V gene: TRBV10-3
D gene: NA
J gene: TRBJ1-2
clone size: NA

CDR3 DNA: TGCGCCAGCAGTGAGTACAGGGGTAACACTGAAGCTTTCTTT
CDR3 protein: CASSEYRGNTEAFF
V gene: TRBV10-1
D gene: TRBD1
J gene: TRBJ1-1
clone size: NA

CDR3 DNA: TGTGCCAGTACGGGACAGGTCGCAACTAATGAAAAACTGTTTTTT
CDR3 protein: CASTGQVATNEKLFF
V gene: TRBV5-5
D gene: TRBD1
J gene: TRBJ1-4
clone size: NA

CDR3 DNA: TGTGCCAGTAGTCCTCAGGATCAGCCTCCCTACGAGCAGTACTTC
CDR3 protein: CASSPQDQPPYEQYF
V gene: TRBV19
D gene: NA
J gene: TRBJ2-7
clone size: few

CDR3 DNA: TGTGCCAGCAGTCCCGGGACTTTGAACGGCTACACCTTC
CDR3 protein: CASSPGTLNGYTF
V gene: TRBV28
D gene: NA
J gene: TRBJ1-2
clone size: NA

CDR3 DNA: TGTGCCAGCAGCTTAGGGGGCTGGGACACTGAAGCTTTCTTT
CDR3 protein: CASSLGGWDTEAFF
V gene: TRBV7-9
D gene: NA
J gene: TRBJ1-1
clone size: NA